This T cell receptor beta chain was documented in a study of control samples from healthy donors and cancer patients. CDR1 and CDR2 from the germline V gene are SGHRS and YFSETQ. The junction had 13 bases not matched to a gene; V was cut back by 4 bases and J by 6 bases. The CDR3 contains 16 residues. Generated by immunoSEQ multiplex PCR, the TCRdb table keeps only in-frame clones and is missing some. In the table there are approximately 170,000 clones, 80% to 95% of which are singletons. The sequencing sample was made of blood. V and J are TRBV5-1 and TRBJ2-3; 8 positions match TRBD1. This receptor was taken from a woman aged 25 to 39 in good health. The CDR3 sequence is CASSPDQGARLDTQYF. CDR3 coding DNA: TGCGCCAGCAGCCCGGACCAGGGGGCGCGGCTGGATACGCAGTATTTT.